Below, 2 T cell receptor beta chains from the same sample are listed, as sequenced in a study of CD8 T cells in ankylosing spondylitis. Study-wide points: Typical of ankylosing spondylitis blood, it appeared, was a TCR beta motif of fewer than 10 highly homologous variants.

Their recognized antigens are unknown. TCRdb itself ran the 5' RACE reads through MiXCR, one entry per CDR3 protein. Of about 700,000 distinct CDR3 sequences in the sample, 15% to 20% were seen once. The sequenced material came from blood, either unsorted or a sorted T cell fraction (not recorded which). Receptors originate from a male donor with ankylosing spondylitis.

This chain joins TRBV5-1 and TRBJ1-2; unclear D gene. The CDR3 sequence is 13 residues long. Germline V gene sequence: CDR1 SGHRS, CDR2 YFSETQ. V was pared by 0 bases and J by 3 bases, with 6 bases between. The CDR3 nucleotides read TGCGCCAGCAGCTTGGGACCAGACTATGGCTACACCTTC. This codes for CASSLGPDYGYTF.

This clonotype has at least ten counts. The rearrangement uses TRBV5-1 and TRBJ2-1, with 8 bases identical to TRBD2. CDR1 is SGHRS, CDR2 YFSETQ, per germline. The length of the CDR3 is 14 residues. J lost 2 bases, V lost 7 bases, and 5 bases had no gene match. CDR3: CASCPGLAYNEQFF. The CDR3 DNA follows: TGCGCCAGCTGCCCGGGACTAGCCTACAATGAGCAGTTCTTC.